This TCR beta chain was recorded in a study of T cells after yellow fever vaccination. Study-level results: Post-booster samples contained most primary-vaccination clones (more than 95% CD4, roughly 88% CD8).

In regard to this clonotype: What it binds is unknown.

TCRdb called the 5' RACE reads again in MiXCR, with one record for every CDR3 protein. The data contain 300,000 to 350,000 distinct CDR3 sequences, 3% to 4.5% of them singletons. The CDR3 covers 14 residues. Per the germline V gene, CDR1 is SGHRS and CDR2 is YFSETQ. V shed 4 bases, J shed 7 bases, and the junction held 5 bases outside the gene matches. The chain is built from TRBV5-1 and TRBJ2-2, with 9 bases that match TRBD1. The source is a man between 18 and 29 years old who received the YFV17D yellow fever vaccine. The sequencing here drew on PBMCs, taken 5 days after the yellow fever booster vaccination. The CDR3 region has the DNA TGCGCCAGCAGCCCGGACAGGGGAGGCGGGGAGCTGTTTTTT. Protein sequence: CASSPDRGGGELFF.